A single sample is the source of the 22 T cell receptor beta chains below, sequenced in a study of blood T cells in healthy people across ages. Alongside a J-beta primer mix, a sample-barcoded 5' primer served in a second PCR lasting roughly 7 to 11 cycles. TCRdb reanalysed the 5' RACE reads using MiXCR and keeps one entry per CDR3 protein. Counted here are under 2 million distinct CDR3 sequences, about 32% occurring once; the ten biggest clones make up 11%. Material for sequencing was blood. The receptor source for this set is a woman aged 25-40 years in good health.

CDR3 nucleotide sequence: TGTGCCAGTAGTGCGTTTGGGGGGACCTTCAATGAGCAGTTCTTC. Its protein is CASSAFGGTFNEQFF. V gene TRBV19 combines with J gene TRBJ2-1; tentatively, D is TRBD2 (6 bases). CDR1 and CDR2 (germline): LNHDA, SQIVND (reference sequence). V lost 5 bases, J lost 6 bases, and 17 bases lay in between. The CDR3 contains 15 residues.

Details on this clonotype: The junction departs from germline at one end; a sequencing error may be responsible. This chain connects TRBV6-4 to TRBJ1-6; D gene uncertain. This CDR3 region has 10 residues. Germline CDR1 is MRHNA and CDR2 is SNTAGT. DNA of the CDR3: TGTGCCGGCAGTGAATACCCCATCCACTTT. It specifies CAGSEYPIHF.

The genes are TRBV20-1 and TRBJ1-2; D is uncertain. The V end lost 6 bases, the J end lost 4 bases, and 21 bases lay between the germline ends. The CDR3 loop spans 15 amino acids. Germline loops: CDR1 DFQATT, CDR2 SNEGSKA (reference sequence). The CDR3 here is CSALKDQGPIYGYTF. CDR3 DNA: TGCAGTGCCTTAAAGGACCAAGGTCCCATCTATGGCTACACCTTC.

This clonotype was found many times. This rearrangement joins TRBV4-1 to TRBJ2-7; D might be TRBD2 (6 bases). The CDR3 loop spans 16 amino acids. In germline, CDR1 is MGHRA, CDR2 YSYEKL. V was clipped by 0 bases and J by 5 bases, with 17 bases between them. The CDR3 region is CASSQEPYGTPNEQYF. In DNA form, the CDR3 reads TGCGCCAGCAGCCAAGAGCCCTACGGGACTCCCAACGAGCAGTACTTC.

This clonotype was seen only a few times. The DNA for the CDR3 is TGTGCCAGCAGTTACAGGGCGAGAGATACGCAGTATTTT. Translated: CASSYRARDTQYF. The V call is TRBV6-6, the J call TRBJ2-3; D gene ambiguous. This CDR3 region has 13 residues. Trimming cost V 2 bases and J 5 bases, with 8 bases left between them. Germline CDR1 MNHNY, CDR2 SVGAGI (reference sequence).

This clonotype was counted only a few times. The gene calls are TRBV6-6 and TRBJ1-1, with a possible D match to TRBD1 (6 bases). The CDR3 spans 14 residues. Trimming cost V 7 bases and J 0 bases, with 12 bases left between them. Germline loops: CDR1 MNHNY, CDR2 SVGAGI (reference sequence). The CDR3 region is CASMPAGVNTEAFF. CDR3 DNA: TGTGCCAGCATGCCGGCAGGGGTGAACACTGAAGCTTTCTTT.

With regard to this clonotype: One end of the junction fails to match germline, which may point to a read error. The J gene is TRBJ2-7, the V gene TRBV28, with a weak D call TRBD1 (6 bases). The CDR3 contains 12 residues. Germline V gene data show CDR1 as MDHEN and CDR2 as SYDVKM. The CDR3 bases are TGTGCCAGCAGCAGGGGTCGCTACGGGCAGTACTTC. This encodes CASSRGRYGQYF.

The CDR3 coding sequence is TGTGCCAGCAGCTTGGCCGGGGCAGGGCAGAGCGGTGGCTACACCTTC. It is translated as CASSLAGAGQSGGYTF. This chain links TRBV7-9 with TRBJ1-2, with D perhaps matching TRBD1 (5 bases). The CDR3 has 16 residues. Germline CDR1 and CDR2: SEHNR and FQNEAQ (reference sequence). V lost 3 bases and J 7 bases, leaving 21 bases between the germline ends. Complete variable domain (other parts from reference TRBV7-9 and TRBJ1-2): DTGVSQNPRHKITKRGQNVTFRCDPISEHNRLYWYRQTLGQGPEFLTYFQNEAQLEKSRLLSDRFSAERPKGSFSTLEIQRTEQGDSAMYLCASSLAGAGQSGGYTFGSGTRLTVV.

This clonotype appeared a few times. The J gene is TRBJ1-5, the V gene TRBV11-2, with D perhaps TRBD1 (5 bases). The CDR3 has 15 amino acids. CDR1 is SGHAT and CDR2 is FQNNGV in the germline V gene. V lost 5 bases and J 6 bases, leaving 17 bases between the germline ends. The CDR3: CASSPGGRVGQPQHF. DNA of the CDR3: TGTGCCAGCAGCCCCGGAGGCAGGGTGGGTCAGCCCCAGCATTTT. Supplemented by reference TRBV11-2 and TRBJ1-5, the full variable domain reads EAGVAQSPRYKIIEKRQSVAFWCNPISGHATLYWYQQILGQGPKLLIQFQNNGVVDDSQLPKDRFSAERLKGVDSTLKIQPAKLEDSAVYLCASSPGGRVGQPQHFGDGTRLSIL.

The V call is TRBV6-1, the J call TRBJ2-1, with 8 positions matching TRBD2. CDR3 length: 15 residues. CDR1 and CDR2 (germline): MNHNS, SASEGT. J was trimmed by 7 bases and V by 6 bases; bases with no gene match: 11. The DNA for the CDR3 is TGTGCCAGCAGGCCCCCGGGACTAGGTGGGAATGAGCAGTTCTTC. As protein: CASRPPGLGGNEQFF.

The chain employs TRBV3-1 and TRBJ2-1; no clear D gene. There are 12 residues in the CDR3. The germline V gene has CDR1 LGHDT and CDR2 YNNKEL (reference sequence). Deletions cut 3 bases from V and 12 bases from J, with 12 bases between. For the CDR3, the DNA is TGTGCCAGCAGCCATTTGTCCGGTGGGCAGTTCTTC. This translates into CASSHLSGGQFF.

The chain has TRBV7-9 and TRBJ2-3; D could derive from TRBD1 or TRBD2 (5 bases each). Germline CDR1 and CDR2: SEHNR and FQNEAQ (reference sequence). Trimming removed 4 bases at V and 11 bases at J, with 16 bases between. This CDR3 contains 13 residues. The chain's CDR3 is CASSSRDGLRQYF. Here the CDR3 DNA reads TGTGCCAGCAGCTCCCGGGACGGCCTTAGGCAGTATTTT.

This clonotype was seen more than once but under ten times. The chain couples TRBV28 to TRBJ2-5; possible D gene TRBD2, 5 bases. Trimming took 6 bases from V and 7 from J, leaving 12 bases between them. This CDR3 is 12 amino acids long. The germline CDR1 and CDR2 sequences are MDHEN and SYDVKM. CDR3 loop: CASSRSAGTQYF. CDR3 bases: TGTGCCAGCAGCCGGTCGGCGGGGACCCAGTACTTC.

The gene calls are TRBV7-9 and TRBJ2-5; 7 bases fit TRBD2. Per the germline V gene, CDR1 is SEHNR and CDR2 is FQNEAQ (reference sequence). CDR3 length: 15 residues. V dropped 4 bases and J dropped 3; count of bases not matched to a gene: 8. CDR3 DNA sequence: TGTGCCAGCAGCTCAAGAAGACTAGCCGAAGAGACCCAGTACTTC. Protein product: CASSSRRLAEETQYF.

This clonotype occurred many times. The chain has TRBV4-1 and TRBJ2-5; D unresolved. This CDR3 spans 14 amino acids. Germline V lookup: CDR1 MGHRA, CDR2 YSYEKL. The V gene lost 0 bases and the J gene lost 7 bases, with 12 bases spanning the gap. The CDR3 sequence is CASSQEGSSGTQYF. The CDR3 region has the DNA TGCGCCAGCAGCCAAGAAGGATCCTCAGGGACCCAGTACTTC.

This clonotype turned up a few times. The chain has TRBV5-1 and TRBJ2-3; TRBD2 matches at 7 bases. The length of the CDR3 is 16 residues. V trimming: 0 bases; J trimming: 3 bases; junction bases outside the gene matches: 7. Germline-derived CDR1 and CDR2 are SGHRS and YFSETQ. This CDR3 is CASSLEVRERTDTQYF. CDR3 in DNA: TGCGCCAGCAGCTTGGAGGTGCGGGAGAGGACAGATACGCAGTATTTT.

Only a few counts were recorded for this clonotype. The chain uses TRBV5-1 and TRBJ2-1; TRBD2 matches at 14 bases. J was trimmed by 5 bases and V by 5 bases; bases with no gene match: 9. From germline, CDR1 is SGHRS and CDR2 YFSETQ. This CDR3 is 17 amino acids long. CDR3 coding DNA: TGCGCCAGCAGGGTGGGACTAGCGGGAGACATAAACAATGAGCAGTTCTTC. It yields the protein CASRVGLAGDINNEQFF.

The V gene is TRBV20-1, the J gene TRBJ1-5; D unclear. Germline assignment: CDR1 DFQATT and CDR2 SNEGSKA (reference sequence). Trimming removed 6 bases from V and 4 bases from J, with 13 bases in between. CDR3 length: 13 residues. CDR3 amino acids: CSAKSTGNQPQHF. CDR3 DNA: TGCAGTGCGAAGTCTACGGGGAATCAGCCCCAGCATTTT.

Of note for this clonotype: At one end the junction does not follow the germline gene, possibly because of a read error. The J gene is TRBJ2-1, the V gene TRBV6-1; D unclear. The CDR3 contains 15 residues. Germline V CDR1 and CDR2: MNHNS, SASEGT. For the CDR3, the DNA is TGTGCCAGCTTCCCGGGCCCCCTTACTTACAATGCGCAGTTCTTC. Amino acids: CASFPGPLTYNAQFF.

The chain couples TRBV7-9 to TRBJ2-3; tentatively, D is TRBD2 (5 bases). The CDR3 totals 15 residues. The V end lost 8 bases, the J end lost 2 bases, and 17 bases lay between the germline ends. The germline CDR1 and CDR2 sequences are SEHNR and FQNEAQ (reference sequence). DNA of the CDR3: TGTGCCAGCGGCCTCCAACTAGTGAACACAGATACGCAGTATTTT. Protein sequence: CASGLQLVNTDTQYF.

This clonotype was seen a handful of times. CDR3 DNA sequence: TGCGCCAGCAGCTCGATGGGGGCCGAGCAGTACTTC. It specifies CASSSMGAEQYF. The genes are TRBV5-1 and TRBJ2-7; perhaps TRBD1 as D (6 bases). Germline CDR1 SGHRS, CDR2 YFSETQ. This CDR3 region has 12 residues. V was shortened by 3 bases and J by 6 bases, with 10 bases between the two germline ends.

This clonotype was detected many times. V gene TRBV10-3 combines with J gene TRBJ2-5, with TRBD1 identical over 8 bases. Germline V gene data show CDR1 as ENHRY and CDR2 as SYGVKD. The CDR3 spans 14 residues. Losses at the gene ends were 2 bases for V and 5 bases for J; bases not matched to a gene: 4. The CDR3 reads CAISEAGGEETQYF. As DNA, the CDR3 is TGTGCCATCAGTGAGGCAGGGGGCGAGGAGACCCAGTACTTC.